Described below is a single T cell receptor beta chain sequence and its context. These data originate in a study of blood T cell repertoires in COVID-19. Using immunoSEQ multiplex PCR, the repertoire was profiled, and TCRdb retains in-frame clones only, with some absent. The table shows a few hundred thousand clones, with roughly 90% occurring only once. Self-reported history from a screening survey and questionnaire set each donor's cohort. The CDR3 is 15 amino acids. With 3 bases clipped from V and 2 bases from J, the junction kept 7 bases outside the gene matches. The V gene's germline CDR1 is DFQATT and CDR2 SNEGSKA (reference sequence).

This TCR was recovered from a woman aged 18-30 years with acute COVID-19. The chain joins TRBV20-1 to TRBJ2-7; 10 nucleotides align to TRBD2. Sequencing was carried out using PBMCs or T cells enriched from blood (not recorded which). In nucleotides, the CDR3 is TGCAGTGCTAGTAACCGCCTAGCGGGAGCCTACGAGCAGTACTTC. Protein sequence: CSASNRLAGAYEQYF.